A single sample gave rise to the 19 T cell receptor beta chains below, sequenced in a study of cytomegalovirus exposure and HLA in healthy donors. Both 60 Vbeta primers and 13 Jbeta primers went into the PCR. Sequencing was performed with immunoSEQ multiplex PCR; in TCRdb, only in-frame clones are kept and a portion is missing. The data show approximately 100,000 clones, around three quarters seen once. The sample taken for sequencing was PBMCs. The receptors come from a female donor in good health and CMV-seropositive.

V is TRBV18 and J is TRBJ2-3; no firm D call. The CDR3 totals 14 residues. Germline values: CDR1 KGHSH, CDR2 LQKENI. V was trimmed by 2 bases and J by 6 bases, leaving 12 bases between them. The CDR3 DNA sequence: TGTGCCAGCTCACCAATCCTCGGTGTCGATACGCAGTATTTT. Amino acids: CASSPILGVDTQYF. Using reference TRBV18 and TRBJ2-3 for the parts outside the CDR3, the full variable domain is NAGVMQNPRHLVRRRGQEARLRCSPMKGHSHVYWYRQLPEEGLKFMVYLQKENIIDESGMPKERFSAEFPKEGPSILRIQQVVRGDSAAYFCASSPILGVDTQYFGPGTRLTVL.

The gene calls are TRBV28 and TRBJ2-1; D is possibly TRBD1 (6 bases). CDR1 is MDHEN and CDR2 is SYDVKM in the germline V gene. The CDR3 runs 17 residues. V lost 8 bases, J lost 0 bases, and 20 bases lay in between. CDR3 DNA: TGTGCCAGCGGGACACCTAGGACTTACAGCTCCTACAATGAGCAGTTCTTC. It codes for CASGTPRTYSSYNEQFF.

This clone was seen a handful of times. CDR3 sequence (DNA): TGCGCCAGCAGCTTGGGCCAGGGGCAGAACACCGGGGAGCTGTTTTTT. Encoded protein: CASSLGQGQNTGELFF. This rearrangement joins TRBV5-1 to TRBJ2-2, with D maybe TRBD1 (6 bases). The germline CDR1 and CDR2 sequences are SGHRS and YFSETQ. CDR3 size: 16 residues. With 0 bases removed from V and 1 base from J, the gap between germline ends came to 10 bases. Variable domain in full (rest from reference TRBV5-1 and TRBJ2-2): KAGVTQTPRYLIKTRGQQVTLSCSPISGHRSVSWYQQTPGQGLQFLFEYFSETQRNKGNFPGRFSGRQFSNSRSEMNVSTLELGDSALYLCASSLGQGQNTGELFFGEGSRLTVL.

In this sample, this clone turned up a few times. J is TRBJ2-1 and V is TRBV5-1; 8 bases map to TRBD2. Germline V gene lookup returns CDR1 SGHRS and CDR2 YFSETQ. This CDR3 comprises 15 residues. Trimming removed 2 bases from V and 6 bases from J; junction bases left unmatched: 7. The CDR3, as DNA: TGCGCCAGCAGCTTAAGCGGGAGTACTATCAATGAGCAGTTCTTC. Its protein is CASSLSGSTINEQFF. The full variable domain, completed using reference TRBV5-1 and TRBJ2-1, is KAGVTQTPRYLIKTRGQQVTLSCSPISGHRSVSWYQQTPGQGLQFLFEYFSETQRNKGNFPGRFSGRQFSNSRSEMNVSTLELGDSALYLCASSLSGSTINEQFFGPGTRLTVL.

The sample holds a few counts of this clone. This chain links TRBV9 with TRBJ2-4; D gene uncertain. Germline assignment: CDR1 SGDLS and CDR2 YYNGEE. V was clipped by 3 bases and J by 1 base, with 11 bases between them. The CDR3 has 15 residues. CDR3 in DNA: TGTGCCAGCAGCGACACGGGTGGGGCCAAAAACATTCAGTACTTC. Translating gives CASSDTGGAKNIQYF.

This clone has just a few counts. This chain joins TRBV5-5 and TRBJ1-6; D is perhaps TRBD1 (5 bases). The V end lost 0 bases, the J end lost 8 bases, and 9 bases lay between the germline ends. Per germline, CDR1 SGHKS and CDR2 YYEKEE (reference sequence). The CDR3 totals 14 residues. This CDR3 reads CASSLAGGDSPLHF. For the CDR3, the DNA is TGTGCCAGCAGCTTGGCCGGGGGAGATTCACCCCTCCACTTT.

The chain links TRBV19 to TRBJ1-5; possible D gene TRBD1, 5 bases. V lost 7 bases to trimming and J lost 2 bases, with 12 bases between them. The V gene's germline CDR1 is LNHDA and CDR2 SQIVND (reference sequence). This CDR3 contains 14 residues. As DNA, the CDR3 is TGTGCCAGTACCTCAGGGAATGGCAATCAGCCCCAGCATTTT. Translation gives CASTSGNGNQPQHF.

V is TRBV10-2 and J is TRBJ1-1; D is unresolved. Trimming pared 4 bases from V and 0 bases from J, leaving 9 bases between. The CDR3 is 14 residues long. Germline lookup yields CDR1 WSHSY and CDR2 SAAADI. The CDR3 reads CASSAGRLNTEAFF. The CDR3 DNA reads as TGCGCCAGCAGTGCCGGCAGGCTGAACACTGAAGCTTTCTTT.

The CDR3 is CASSPRLAGIKQSTGELFF. The CDR3 coding sequence is TGTGCCAGCAGCCCTAGACTAGCGGGAATTAAACAGAGCACCGGGGAGCTGTTTTTT. The chain joins TRBV7-9 to TRBJ2-2; 11 bases are a match to TRBD2. CDR3 size: 19 residues. CDR1 SEHNR and CDR2 FQNEAQ come from the germline V gene (reference sequence). Germline trimming cut 5 bases from V and 4 bases from J; bases unmatched to any gene: 15.

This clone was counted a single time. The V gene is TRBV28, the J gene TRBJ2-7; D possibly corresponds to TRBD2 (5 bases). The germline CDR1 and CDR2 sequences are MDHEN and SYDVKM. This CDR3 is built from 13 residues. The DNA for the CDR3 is TGTGCTTCTCACTTTGACGGGATTAGCGAGCAGTACTTC. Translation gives CASHFDGISEQYF. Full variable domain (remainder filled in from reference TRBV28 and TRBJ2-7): DVKVTQSSRYLVKRTGEKVFLECVQDMDHENMFWYRQDPGLGLRLIYFSYDVKMKEKGDIPEGYSVSREKKERFSLILESASTNQTSMYLCASHFDGISEQYFGPGTRLTVT.

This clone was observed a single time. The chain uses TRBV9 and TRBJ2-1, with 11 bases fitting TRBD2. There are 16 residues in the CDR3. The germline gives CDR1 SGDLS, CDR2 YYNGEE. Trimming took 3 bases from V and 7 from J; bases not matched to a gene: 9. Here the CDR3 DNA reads TGTGCCAGCAGCGCTTTAGCGGGAGGGAAGCTTAATGAGCAGTTCTTC. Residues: CASSALAGGKLNEQFF.

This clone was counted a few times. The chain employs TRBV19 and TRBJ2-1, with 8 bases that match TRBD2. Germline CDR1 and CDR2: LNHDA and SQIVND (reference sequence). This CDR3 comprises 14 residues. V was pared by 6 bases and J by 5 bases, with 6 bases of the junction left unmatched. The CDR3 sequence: CASSTLAENNEQFF. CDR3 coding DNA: TGTGCCAGTAGCACACTAGCGGAAAACAATGAGCAGTTCTTC.

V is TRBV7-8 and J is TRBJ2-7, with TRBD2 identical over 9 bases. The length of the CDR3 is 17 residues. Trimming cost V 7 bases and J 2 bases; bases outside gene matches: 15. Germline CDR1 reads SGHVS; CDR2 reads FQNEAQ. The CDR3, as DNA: TGTGCCAGCACCCGAGCGGAGGCTAGCGGGATGACCTACGAGCAGTACTTC. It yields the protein CASTRAEASGMTYEQYF.

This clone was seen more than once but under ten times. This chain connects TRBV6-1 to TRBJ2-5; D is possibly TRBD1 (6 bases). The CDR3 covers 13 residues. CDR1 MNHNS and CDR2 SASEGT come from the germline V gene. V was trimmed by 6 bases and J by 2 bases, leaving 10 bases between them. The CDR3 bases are TGTGCCAGCAGAAACAGGGTACAAGAGACCCAGTACTTC. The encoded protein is CASRNRVQETQYF.

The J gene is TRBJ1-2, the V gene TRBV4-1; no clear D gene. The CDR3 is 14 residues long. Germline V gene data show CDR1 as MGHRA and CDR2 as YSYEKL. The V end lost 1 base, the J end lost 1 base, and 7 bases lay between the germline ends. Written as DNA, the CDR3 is TGCGCCAGCAGCCAAGGCTCAGTTAACTATGGCTACACCTTC. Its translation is CASSQGSVNYGYTF.

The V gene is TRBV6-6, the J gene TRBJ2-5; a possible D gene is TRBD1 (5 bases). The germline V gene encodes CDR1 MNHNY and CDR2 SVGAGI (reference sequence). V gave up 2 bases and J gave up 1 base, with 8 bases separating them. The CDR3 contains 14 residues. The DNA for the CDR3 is TGTGCCAGCAGTTACAGACAGCCCCAAGAGACCCAGTACTTC. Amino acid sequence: CASSYRQPQETQYF.

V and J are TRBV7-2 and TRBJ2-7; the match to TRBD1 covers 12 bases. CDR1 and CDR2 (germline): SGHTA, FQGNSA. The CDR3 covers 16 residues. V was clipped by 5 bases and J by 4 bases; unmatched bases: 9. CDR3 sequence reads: CASSRYPGQGAYEQYF. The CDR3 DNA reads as TGTGCCAGCAGCCGCTATCCGGGACAGGGGGCTTACGAGCAGTACTTC.

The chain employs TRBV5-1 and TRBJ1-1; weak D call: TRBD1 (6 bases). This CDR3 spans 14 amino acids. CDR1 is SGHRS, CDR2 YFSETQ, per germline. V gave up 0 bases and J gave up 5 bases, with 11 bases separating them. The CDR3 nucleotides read TGCGCCAGCAGCTTGGGGGGGGGCCGGACTGAAGCTTTCTTT. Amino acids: CASSLGGGRTEAFF.

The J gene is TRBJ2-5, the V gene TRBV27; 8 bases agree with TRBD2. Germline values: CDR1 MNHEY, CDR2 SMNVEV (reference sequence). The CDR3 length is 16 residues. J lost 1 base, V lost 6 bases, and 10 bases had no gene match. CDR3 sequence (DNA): TGTGCCAGCAGAGGTAGCGGGATAAGTATCCAAGAGACCCAGTACTTC. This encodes CASRGSGISIQETQYF.